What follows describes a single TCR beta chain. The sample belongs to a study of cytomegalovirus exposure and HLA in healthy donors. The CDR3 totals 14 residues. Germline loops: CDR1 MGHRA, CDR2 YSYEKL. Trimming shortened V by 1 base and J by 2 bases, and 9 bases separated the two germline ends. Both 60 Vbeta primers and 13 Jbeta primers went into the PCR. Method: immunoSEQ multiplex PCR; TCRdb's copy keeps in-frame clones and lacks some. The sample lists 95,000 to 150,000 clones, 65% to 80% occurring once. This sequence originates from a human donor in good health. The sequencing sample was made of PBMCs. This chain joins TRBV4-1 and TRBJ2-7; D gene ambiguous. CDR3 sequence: CASSQVGSTYEQYF. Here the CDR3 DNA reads TGCGCCAGCAGCCAAGTGGGCAGCACCTACGAGCAGTACTTC.